A single sample gave rise to the 23 T cell receptor beta chains below, sequenced in a study of cytomegalovirus exposure and HLA in healthy donors. The protocol was immunoSEQ multiplex PCR, while the TCRdb copy is restricted to in-frame clones and leaves out a portion. The sample lists about 200,000 clones; about three quarters were seen once. The material sequenced was PBMCs. The receptors derive from a woman in her twenties or thirties in good health and CMV-seronegative.

The chain recombines TRBV30 with TRBJ2-3; D unresolved. The V gene's germline CDR1 is GTSNPN and CDR2 SVGIG (reference sequence). With 2 bases removed from V and 0 bases from J, the gap between germline ends came to 6 bases. The CDR3 sequence is 13 residues long. CDR3 in amino acids: CAWSRASTDTQYF. The CDR3 region has the DNA TGTGCCTGGAGTCGTGCGAGCACAGATACGCAGTATTTT. Combining the CDR3 with reference TRBV30 and TRBJ2-3 gives the whole variable domain SQTIHQWPATLVQPVGSPLSLECTVEGTSNPNLYWYRQAAGRGLQLLFYSVGIGQISSEVPQNLSASRPQDRQFILSSKKLLLSDSGFYLCAWSRASTDTQYFGPGTRLTVL.

The chain has TRBV18 and TRBJ1-2; 7 nucleotides line up with TRBD1. CDR1 is KGHSH, CDR2 LQKENI, per germline. J gave up 1 base and V 3 bases, and 5 bases lay outside the gene matches. CDR3 length equals 15 residues. DNA of the CDR3: TGTGCCAGCTCACCCGGGACAGATATTAACTATGGCTACACCTTC. This translates into CASSPGTDINYGYTF.

As DNA, the CDR3 is TGTGCCAGCAACTCCCGATCGGGAGGGACTGAAGCTTTCTTT. Translating it yields CASNSRSGGTEAFF. This chain connects TRBV4-2 to TRBJ1-1, with no clear D. Trimming stripped 7 bases from V and 5 bases from J, with 17 bases between. This CDR3 comprises 14 residues. Germline-derived CDR1 and CDR2 are LGHNA and YNFKEQ.

This chain uses TRBV6-1 with TRBJ1-1; 9 bases are shared with TRBD1. This CDR3 comprises 13 residues. The germline V gene encodes CDR1 MNHNS and CDR2 SASEGT. Trimming cost V 6 bases and J 6 bases; bases outside gene matches: 5. CDR3 protein: CASRDHRGPEAFF. The CDR3 DNA is TGTGCCAGCAGGGATCACAGGGGGCCTGAAGCTTTCTTT.

The chain couples TRBV12-5 to TRBJ2-1; the match to TRBD2 covers 11 bases. Germline CDR1 and CDR2: LGHNT and FRNRAP. J gave up 9 bases and V 5 bases, and 12 bases lay outside the gene matches. This CDR3 is 16 amino acids long. DNA for the CDR3: TGTGCTAGTGGTCCTCCCATTAGCGGGAGGGAGGTTGAGCAGTTCTTC. Translated: CASGPPISGREVEQFF. Variable domain in full (rest from reference TRBV12-5 and TRBJ2-1): DARVTQTPRHKVTEMGQEVTMRCQPILGHNTVFWYRQTMMQGLELLAYFRNRAPLDDSGMPKDRFSAEMPDATLATLKIQPSEPRDSAVYFCASGPPISGREVEQFFGPGTRLTVL.

The chain carries TRBV2 and TRBJ2-4, with TRBD1 matching over 9 bases. This CDR3 is built from 16 residues. Germline V gene data show CDR1 as SNHLY and CDR2 as FYNNEI. V trimming: 5 bases; J trimming: 4 bases; junction bases outside the gene matches: 9. CDR3 sequence (DNA): TGTGCCAGCAGTAGCCCGGGACAGGGCCTTAAAAACATTCAGTACTTC. Amino acid sequence: CASSSPGQGLKNIQYF. The variable domain in full, with the rest retrieved from reference TRBV2 and TRBJ2-4, is EPEVTQTPSHQVTQMGQEVILRCVPISNHLYFYWYRQILGQKVEFLVSFYNNEISEKSEIFDDQFSVERPDGSNFTLKIRSTKLEDSAMYFCASSSPGQGLKNIQYFGAGTRLSVL.

This chain's CDR3 is CASSLAGGRGTEAFF. CDR3 nucleotides: TGTGCCAGCAGCTTGGCCGGAGGGCGGGGGACTGAAGCTTTCTTT. This chain links TRBV5-4 with TRBJ1-1; a weak D match, TRBD1 (5 bases). CDR1 and CDR2 from the germline V gene are SGHNT and YYREEE (reference sequence). This CDR3 contains 15 residues. The germline V and J ends were trimmed by 0 bases and 5 bases, with 14 bases remaining between them.

The chain carries TRBV18 and TRBJ1-5; TRBD1 might be the D (5 bases). Trimming took 1 base from V and 7 from J, leaving 5 bases between them. The CDR3 contains 12 residues. Germline CDR1 KGHSH, CDR2 LQKENI. As DNA, the CDR3 is TGTGCCAGCTCACCACAGGGGCAGCCCCAGCATTTT. Encoded protein: CASSPQGQPQHF.

The rearrangement links TRBV10-2 to TRBJ2-1; 10 nucleotides match TRBD2. Germline V lookup: CDR1 WSHSY, CDR2 SAAADI. The CDR3 has 14 residues. With V trimmed by 6 bases and J by 7 bases, 6 bases remained unmatched. CDR3 in DNA: TGCGCCAGCAGACCGGGACTAGCGTGGAATGAGCAGTTCTTC. Residues: CASRPGLAWNEQFF.

This clone has just a few counts. The chain uses TRBV28 and TRBJ1-6, with D possibly TRBD1 on 6 matching bases. Trimming removed 2 bases from V and 6 bases from J, with 11 bases in between. Germline-derived CDR1 and CDR2 are MDHEN and SYDVKM. This CDR3 comprises 15 residues. As DNA, the CDR3 is TGTGCCAGCAGTTTAAGGACAGCACTTAATTCACCCCTCCACTTT. This translates into CASSLRTALNSPLHF.

The table lists this clone with a count of one. The genes are TRBV5-1 and TRBJ2-5; TRBD1 is a possible D gene (6 bases). Per germline, CDR1 SGHRS and CDR2 YFSETQ. Deletions cut 3 bases from V and 2 bases from J, with 11 bases between. This CDR3 contains 14 residues. The CDR3 bases are TGCGCCAGCAGCTACCAGGGGAATCAAGAGACCCAGTACTTC. It yields the protein CASSYQGNQETQYF. Looking up the rest from reference TRBV5-1 and TRBJ2-5 gives the full variable domain: KAGVTQTPRYLIKTRGQQVTLSCSPISGHRSVSWYQQTPGQGLQFLFEYFSETQRNKGNFPGRFSGRQFSNSRSEMNVSTLELGDSALYLCASSYQGNQETQYFGPGTRLLVL.

The V and J genes are TRBV10-1 and TRBJ2-7; perhaps TRBD1 as D (6 bases). Trimming removed 7 bases from V and 1 base from J, with 11 bases in between. Germline V gene sequence: CDR1 WNHNN, CDR2 SYGVQD (reference sequence). The CDR3 consists of 13 residues. Here the CDR3 DNA reads TGCGCCAGCACCATGGACAGTTCCTACGAGCAGTACTTC. Its protein is CASTMDSSYEQYF.

CDR3 in amino acids: CASSKRADEQFF. CDR3 sequence (DNA): TGTGCCAGCAGTAAACGAGCGGATGAGCAGTTCTTC. This sequence joins TRBV6-5 and TRBJ2-1; a possible D gene is TRBD2 (5 bases). The CDR3 is 12 amino acids. Trimming pared 5 bases from V and 8 bases from J, leaving 10 bases between. Per germline, CDR1 MNHEY and CDR2 SVGAGI.

This sequence joins TRBV10-2 and TRBJ1-5; D gene unclear. The CDR3 spans 14 residues. The V gene lost 3 bases and the J gene lost 5 bases, with 11 bases spanning the gap. In germline, CDR1 is WSHSY, CDR2 SAAADI. The CDR3 loop reads CASSEPGPDQPQHF. CDR3 nucleotide sequence: TGCGCCAGCAGTGAACCGGGTCCCGATCAGCCCCAGCATTTT.

This chain links TRBV5-1 with TRBJ1-2; D possibly corresponds to TRBD1 (6 bases). The CDR3 length is 13 residues. Germline lookup yields CDR1 SGHRS and CDR2 YFSETQ. V lost 5 bases and J 3 bases, leaving 11 bases between the germline ends. In DNA, the CDR3 is TGCGCCAGCAGTCCCGCAGGGGACTATGGCTACACCTTC. It is translated as CASSPAGDYGYTF.

This rearrangement joins TRBV4-1 to TRBJ1-5; 9 bases fit TRBD1. After removal of 4 bases from V and 6 bases from J, the junction contained 7 bases not matched to a gene. Germline assignment: CDR1 MGHRA and CDR2 YSYEKL. The CDR3 spans 15 residues. CDR3: CASSPRDRVPQPQHF. CDR3 nucleotides: TGCGCCAGCAGCCCCCGGGACAGGGTTCCTCAGCCCCAGCATTTT.

The J gene is TRBJ2-1, the V gene TRBV2, with 8 bases fitting TRBD2. Germline V gene sequence: CDR1 SNHLY, CDR2 FYNNEI. The V segment lost 6 bases and the J segment 4 bases; nucleotides outside the gene matches: 8. This CDR3 contains 15 residues. This CDR3 reads CASRAGLVEYNEQFF. The CDR3 DNA reads as TGTGCCAGCAGGGCGGGACTAGTCGAGTACAATGAGCAGTTCTTC. Full variable domain (outside the CDR3, taken from reference TRBV2 and TRBJ2-1): EPEVTQTPSHQVTQMGQEVILRCVPISNHLYFYWYRQILGQKVEFLVSFYNNEISEKSEIFDDQFSVERPDGSNFTLKIRSTKLEDSAMYFCASRAGLVEYNEQFFGPGTRLTVL.

This chain connects TRBV15 to TRBJ1-3; no reliable D call. Trimming took off 1 base at V and 4 bases at J, with 5 bases between the two ends. Germline CDR1 is LNHNV and CDR2 is YYDKDF (reference sequence). The CDR3 runs 13 residues. The CDR3 DNA reads as TGTGCCACCAGCAGAGCGTCGGGAAACACCATATATTTT. It is translated as CATSRASGNTIYF.

The CDR3 DNA is TGTGCCAGCTCACCACCTGCAGGGGACGGAAATCAGCCCCAGCATTTT. It specifies CASSPPAGDGNQPQHF. The chain has TRBV18 and TRBJ1-5; tentative D call: TRBD1 (6 bases). Germline V gene lookup returns CDR1 KGHSH and CDR2 LQKENI. The CDR3 length is 16 residues. V was trimmed by 0 bases and J by 4 bases, leaving 13 bases between them. The variable domain in full, completed from reference TRBV18 and TRBJ1-5, reads NAGVMQNPRHLVRRRGQEARLRCSPMKGHSHVYWYRQLPEEGLKFMVYLQKENIIDESGMPKERFSAEFPKEGPSILRIQQVVRGDSAAYFCASSPPAGDGNQPQHFGDGTRLSIL.

The gene calls are TRBV9 and TRBJ1-4; no reliable D call. The CDR3 consists of 14 residues. V shed 3 bases and J shed 6 bases, with 12 bases lying between them. Looked up from germline, CDR1 is SGDLS and CDR2 is YYNGEE. CDR3 DNA sequence: TGTGCCAGCAGCGCTCGACCCGGGGATGAAAAACTGTTTTTT. Its protein product is CASSARPGDEKLFF.

A few counts support this clone. The V and J genes are TRBV5-6 and TRBJ2-7; D might be TRBD1 (5 bases). The CDR3 length is 12 residues. Trimming took 2 bases from V and 4 from J, leaving 7 bases between them. Germline V CDR1 and CDR2: SGHDT, YYEEEE. CDR3 region: CASSLRGYEQYF. Written as DNA, the CDR3 is TGTGCCAGCAGCTTAAGGGGTTACGAGCAGTACTTC. Full variable domain (outside the CDR3, taken from reference TRBV5-6 and TRBJ2-7): DAGVTQSPTHLIKTRGQQVTLRCSPKSGHDTVSWYQQALGQGPQFIFQYYEEEERQRGNFPDRFSGHQFPNYSSELNVNALLLGDSALYLCASSLRGYEQYFGPGTRLTVT.

The chain carries TRBV5-4 and TRBJ1-2; TRBD1 agrees at 7 bases. The CDR3 spans 14 residues. J lost 4 bases, V lost 4 bases, and 7 bases had no gene match. Per the germline V gene, CDR1 is SGHNT and CDR2 is YYREEE (reference sequence). In DNA, the CDR3 is TGTGCCAGCAGCCCGACAGGGTTGGCCTATGGCTACACCTTC. Translating gives CASSPTGLAYGYTF. The whole variable domain, filled in from reference TRBV5-4 and TRBJ1-2, reads ETGVTQSPTHLIKTRGQQVTLRCSSQSGHNTVSWYQQALGQGPQFIFQYYREEENGRGNFPPRFSGLQFPNYSSELNVNALELDDSALYLCASSPTGLAYGYTFGSGTRLTVV.

This chain connects TRBV6-1 to TRBJ1-5; D is perhaps TRBD1 (5 bases). The length of the CDR3 is 15 residues. Trimming removed 2 bases at V and 4 bases at J, with 12 bases between. Germline V gene lookup returns CDR1 MNHNS and CDR2 SASEGT. This CDR3 is CASSENPGLNQPQHF. DNA of the CDR3: TGTGCCAGCAGTGAAAACCCAGGGCTTAATCAGCCCCAGCATTTT.